One TCR beta chain is described in this entry. Its cognate antigen is unknown. The data are from a study of radiation and T cells in renal cell carcinoma. Study-level information: Nephrectomy followed 15 Gy stereotactic body radiation by 4 weeks.

Germline loops: CDR1 SGDLS, CDR2 YYNGEE. The CDR3 runs to 15 residues. The V gene lost 4 bases and the J gene lost 2 bases, with 10 bases spanning the gap. Time point specified: blood 2 weeks post-SBRT. The treatment was: 15 Gy SBRT to primary tumor, nephrectomy 4 weeks later. This renal cell carcinoma was of the clear cell type. Study observations and caveats: No pretreatment tumor biopsies were available for baseline clonotypes. In blood, top tumor clones expanded by 2 weeks, shrinking by 4.

Profiling relied on immunoSEQ multiplex PCR, and the TCRdb table lists in-frame clones only, not all of them. Among 70,000 to 80,000 clones listed, roughly 85% were seen once. The V gene is TRBV9, the J gene TRBJ2-6; D is perhaps TRBD2 (6 bases). This receptor was identified in a woman aged 50 to 65 with renal cell carcinoma. The sample in question was blood, obtained from a patient whose treatment included radiotherapy and nephrectomy. The CDR3 DNA follows: TGTGCCAGCAGCCCCACGGGGGCTGGGGCCAACGTCCTGACTTTC. Encoded protein: CASSPTGAGANVLTF.